The rows below give T cell receptor beta chains drawn from one sample of a study of shared clonotypes between healthy human individuals. Method: immunoSEQ multiplex PCR; TCRdb's copy keeps in-frame clones and lacks some. Altogether 1.4 million or so clones are present, 98% being singletons, with the ten largest covering about 0.4%. The specimen sequenced was naive CD4+ T cells sorted from blood. Receptor source: a man younger than 40 in good health. The CDR3 runs from the conserved cysteine through the conserved F or W. Fields, in order: J gene, CDR3 length, D gene, V gene, clone size, CDR3 DNA, CDR3 protein. D genes are given only for firm matches. Clone sizes are given selectively: once, few, many, or a class where the clone is expanded.

j_gene: TRBJ2-7
len: 14
d_gene: .
v_gene: TRBV6-1
abundance: .
CDR3nt: TGTGCCAGCAGTGAAGTAAGGGTGGCCTACGAGCAGTACTTC
CDR3aa: CASSEVRVAYEQYF

j_gene: TRBJ2-5
len: 16
d_gene: TRBD1
v_gene: TRBV5-1
abundance: .
CDR3nt: TGCGCCAGCTCCACGATGACAGGGTTGGGACAAGAGACCCAGTACTTC
CDR3aa: CASSTMTGLGQETQYF

j_gene: TRBJ2-1
len: 16
d_gene: TRBD1
v_gene: TRBV14
abundance: once
CDR3nt: TGTGCCAGCACCAGTACCTTGACAGGGGGGAGGAATGAGCAGTTCTTC
CDR3aa: CASTSTLTGGRNEQFF

j_gene: TRBJ2-7
len: 12
d_gene: .
v_gene: TRBV18
abundance: .
CDR3nt: TGTGCCAGCTCACTGCCTGTGTCCGAGCAGTACTTC
CDR3aa: CASSLPVSEQYF

j_gene: TRBJ2-3
len: 14
d_gene: .
v_gene: TRBV18
abundance: .
CDR3nt: TGTGCCAGCTCACCTACCAGGGTAACAGATACGCAGTATTTT
CDR3aa: CASSPTRVTDTQYF

j_gene: TRBJ2-7
len: 12
d_gene: .
v_gene: TRBV7-3
abundance: .
CDR3nt: TGTGCCAGCAGCTTACGGGGGTACGAGCAGTACTTC
CDR3aa: CASSLRGYEQYF

j_gene: TRBJ2-7
len: 13
d_gene: TRBD2
v_gene: TRBV10-1
abundance: .
CDR3nt: TGCGCCAGCACGGGGACTAGCGAGTACGAGCAGTACTTC
CDR3aa: CASTGTSEYEQYF

j_gene: TRBJ2-1
len: 17
d_gene: TRBD2
v_gene: TRBV7-9
abundance: .
CDR3nt: TGTGCCAGCAGCTTAGCCCCGGGACTAGCGGGAGACAATGAGCAGTTCTTC
CDR3aa: CASSLAPGLAGDNEQFF

j_gene: TRBJ2-1
len: 14
d_gene: .
v_gene: TRBV7-2
abundance: many
CDR3nt: TGTGCCAGCAGCACGTACAGGGGGGGCTATGAGCAGTTCTTC
CDR3aa: CASSTYRGGYEQFF

j_gene: TRBJ2-2
len: 15
d_gene: TRBD2
v_gene: TRBV2
abundance: .
CDR3nt: TGTGCCAGCACTACTCTAGCGGGAGGCACCGGGGAGCTGTTTTTT
CDR3aa: CASTTLAGGTGELFF

j_gene: TRBJ2-5
len: 15
d_gene: .
v_gene: TRBV7-9
abundance: .
CDR3nt: TGTGCCAGCAGCCCGATTGCTGCGTACCAAGAGACCCAGTACTTC
CDR3aa: CASSPIAAYQETQYF

j_gene: TRBJ2-7
len: 15
d_gene: .
v_gene: TRBV30
abundance: .
CDR3nt: TGTGCCTGGAGCCCACCTACTCCCAGTTCCTACGAGCAGTACTTC
CDR3aa: CAWSPPTPSSYEQYF

j_gene: TRBJ2-1
len: 15
d_gene: TRBD2
v_gene: TRBV9
abundance: .
CDR3nt: TGTGCCAGCAGCGTAGCCGGGACTAGCAGCAATGAGCAGTTCTTC
CDR3aa: CASSVAGTSSNEQFF

j_gene: TRBJ2-7
len: 13
d_gene: TRBD1
v_gene: TRBV27
abundance: .
CDR3nt: TGTGCCAGCAGGCTACAGGGGGCCCACGAGCAGTACTTC
CDR3aa: CASRLQGAHEQYF

j_gene: TRBJ1-3
len: 14
d_gene: .
v_gene: TRBV5-6
abundance: .
CDR3nt: TGTGCCAGCAACCGCGGGGCTTCTGGAAACACCATATATTTT
CDR3aa: CASNRGASGNTIYF

j_gene: TRBJ2-1
len: 15
d_gene: .
v_gene: TRBV27
abundance: .
CDR3nt: TGTGCCAGCAGCAAAGTCAAAGGGAGCTACAATGAGCAGTTCTTC
CDR3aa: CASSKVKGSYNEQFF

j_gene: TRBJ2-7
len: 14
d_gene: .
v_gene: TRBV6-1
abundance: .
CDR3nt: TGTGCCAGCAGTGAAGTCTTGGGCCTCACCGAGCAGTACTTC
CDR3aa: CASSEVLGLTEQYF

j_gene: TRBJ1-4
len: 14
d_gene: TRBD1
v_gene: TRBV5-4
abundance: .
CDR3nt: TGTGCCAGCAGCGTCGGACAGGGGAGCGAAAAACTGTTTTTT
CDR3aa: CASSVGQGSEKLFF

j_gene: TRBJ2-2
len: 13
d_gene: .
v_gene: TRBV2
abundance: .
CDR3nt: TGTGCCAGCAGTGTGATCGGCACCGGGGAGCTGTTTTTT
CDR3aa: CASSVIGTGELFF

j_gene: TRBJ2-1
len: 16
d_gene: .
v_gene: TRBV7-2
abundance: .
CDR3nt: TGTGCCAGCAGCTTAGCTATTCGGGAACCCTACAATGAGCAGTTCTTC
CDR3aa: CASSLAIREPYNEQFF

j_gene: TRBJ2-7
len: 12
d_gene: .
v_gene: TRBV6-1
abundance: .
CDR3nt: TGTGCTACCGGGTTCCTGGCCGGCGAGCAGTACTTC
CDR3aa: CATGFLAGEQYF

j_gene: TRBJ2-5
len: 15
d_gene: TRBD2
v_gene: TRBV28
abundance: .
CDR3nt: TGTGCCAGCAGTTTATCGAAACTAGCGATGGAGACCCAGTACTTC
CDR3aa: CASSLSKLAMETQYF

j_gene: TRBJ2-1
len: 14
d_gene: TRBD1
v_gene: TRBV5-1
abundance: .
CDR3nt: TGCGCCAGCAGTCTTGGGACAGACTACAATGAGCAGTTCTTC
CDR3aa: CASSLGTDYNEQFF

j_gene: TRBJ1-4
len: 14
d_gene: .
v_gene: TRBV28
abundance: .
CDR3nt: TGTGCCAGCAGTTTAATCGGGGGGGGTGAAAAACTGTTTTTT
CDR3aa: CASSLIGGGEKLFF

j_gene: TRBJ2-2
len: 18
d_gene: .
v_gene: TRBV12-5
abundance: .
CDR3nt: TGTGCTAGTGGTTTGACACGGATCGGGAGAACGGGGACCGGGGAGCTGTTTTTT
CDR3aa: CASGLTRIGRTGTGELFF

j_gene: TRBJ2-7
len: 14
d_gene: .
v_gene: TRBV5-4
abundance: .
CDR3nt: TGTGCCAGCAGCTTACAAGGGCCCTCCTACGAGCAGTACTTC
CDR3aa: CASSLQGPSYEQYF

j_gene: TRBJ1-2
len: 11
d_gene: .
v_gene: TRBV20-1
abundance: .
CDR3nt: TGCAGTGCCAGGGAAAATGATGGCTACACCTTC
CDR3aa: CSARENDGYTF

j_gene: TRBJ1-1
len: 16
d_gene: .
v_gene: TRBV6-1
abundance: .
CDR3nt: TGTGCCAGCAGTGAAGCCGCCGGACTCACGAACACTGAAGCTTTCTTT
CDR3aa: CASSEAAGLTNTEAFF

j_gene: TRBJ2-7
len: 15
d_gene: TRBD1
v_gene: TRBV18
abundance: .
CDR3nt: TGTGCCAGCTCACCTGCCGGGACAGGCTCCTACGAGCAGTACTTC
CDR3aa: CASSPAGTGSYEQYF

j_gene: TRBJ2-1
len: 16
d_gene: .
v_gene: TRBV6-5
abundance: .
CDR3nt: TGTGCCAGCAGTTACTCGCTTGGGCGTACTTACAATGAGCAGTTCTTC
CDR3aa: CASSYSLGRTYNEQFF

j_gene: TRBJ2-1
len: 16
d_gene: .
v_gene: TRBV9
abundance: .
CDR3nt: TGTGCCAGCAGCGTAGAGAGGGATGTCTCCTACAATGAGCAGTTCTTC
CDR3aa: CASSVERDVSYNEQFF

j_gene: TRBJ2-7
len: 18
d_gene: .
v_gene: TRBV6-1
abundance: .
CDR3nt: TGTGCCAGCAGTGAAGCGCCCCTCATCGGGTATAGCTCCTACGAGCAGTACTTC
CDR3aa: CASSEAPLIGYSSYEQYF

j_gene: TRBJ2-2
len: 18
d_gene: TRBD2
v_gene: TRBV4-3
abundance: .
CDR3nt: TGCGCCAGCAGCCACCGACTGGGACTAGCGGGAGTATCCGGGGAGCTGTTTTTT
CDR3aa: CASSHRLGLAGVSGELFF

j_gene: TRBJ2-7
len: 15
d_gene: TRBD1
v_gene: TRBV11-3
abundance: .
CDR3nt: TGTGCCAGCAGCTTAGATGCGGCCACAGGGGGAGAGCAGTACTTC
CDR3aa: CASSLDAATGGEQYF

j_gene: TRBJ2-1
len: 14
d_gene: TRBD2
v_gene: TRBV28
abundance: .
CDR3nt: TGTGCCAGTAAAGCGGGAGGGCCGTACAATGAGCAGTTCTTC
CDR3aa: CASKAGGPYNEQFF

j_gene: TRBJ2-5
len: 14
d_gene: TRBD2
v_gene: TRBV5-1
abundance: .
CDR3nt: TGCGCCAGCAGCCCCGGGGGGGCTCAAGAGACCCAGTACTTC
CDR3aa: CASSPGGAQETQYF

j_gene: TRBJ2-2
len: 16
d_gene: TRBD1
v_gene: TRBV5-1
abundance: .
CDR3nt: TGCGCCAGCAGCTTGTTCAGGGGGAGTAACACCGGGGAGCTGTTTTTT
CDR3aa: CASSLFRGSNTGELFF

j_gene: TRBJ2-7
len: 14
d_gene: TRBD2
v_gene: TRBV30
abundance: .
CDR3nt: TGTGCCTGGAGTAGGTTAGCGGGAGTGTACGAGCAGTACTTC
CDR3aa: CAWSRLAGVYEQYF

j_gene: TRBJ1-1
len: 16
d_gene: .
v_gene: TRBV9
abundance: .
CDR3nt: TGTGCCAGCAGCGTAGCTGTGGGGTGCGCGGACACTGAAGCTTTCTTT
CDR3aa: CASSVAVGCADTEAFF

j_gene: TRBJ2-1
len: 17
d_gene: TRBD2
v_gene: TRBV9
abundance: .
CDR3nt: TGTGCCAGCAGCGTCGGACTAGCGGGAGCCCCGGGCAATGAGCAGTTCTTC
CDR3aa: CASSVGLAGAPGNEQFF

j_gene: TRBJ2-7
len: 14
d_gene: TRBD2
v_gene: TRBV7-7
abundance: once
CDR3nt: TGTGCTAGCAGCGCAACTAGCGGGAGTTACGAGCAGTACTTC
CDR3aa: CASSATSGSYEQYF

j_gene: TRBJ2-5
len: 15
d_gene: TRBD1
v_gene: TRBV6-1
abundance: .
CDR3nt: TGTGCCAGCAGTGTCAGACAGGGGGCTCGGGAGACCCAGTACTTC
CDR3aa: CASSVRQGARETQYF

j_gene: TRBJ1-5
len: 15
d_gene: .
v_gene: TRBV27
abundance: .
CDR3nt: TGTGCCAGCAGTCTAAGGTTCAATAGCAATCAGCCCCAGCATTTT
CDR3aa: CASSLRFNSNQPQHF

j_gene: TRBJ2-3
len: 16
d_gene: TRBD2
v_gene: TRBV6-5
abundance: .
CDR3nt: TGTGCCAGCAGTTGGACTAGCGCGGGTCCCACAGATACGCAGTATTTT
CDR3aa: CASSWTSAGPTDTQYF

j_gene: TRBJ2-4
len: 13
d_gene: .
v_gene: TRBV7-2
abundance: .
CDR3nt: TGTGCCAGCAGCCCAGTGAGGGCAGGGGCCCAGTACTTC
CDR3aa: CASSPVRAGAQYF

j_gene: TRBJ1-1
len: 15
d_gene: .
v_gene: TRBV10-2
abundance: once
CDR3nt: TGCGCCAGCAGTTACCATCCCGGGGCGGGAACTGAAGCTTTCTTT
CDR3aa: CASSYHPGAGTEAFF

j_gene: TRBJ2-7
len: 12
d_gene: .
v_gene: TRBV11-2
abundance: .
CDR3nt: TGTGCCAGCAGTCCGACCCCTTACGAGCAGTACTTC
CDR3aa: CASSPTPYEQYF

j_gene: TRBJ2-7
len: 14
d_gene: .
v_gene: TRBV7-2
abundance: .
CDR3nt: TGTGCCAGCAGCTTTTACAGGCCCCCCTACGAGCAGTACTTC
CDR3aa: CASSFYRPPYEQYF

j_gene: TRBJ1-2
len: 14
d_gene: .
v_gene: TRBV7-2
abundance: .
CDR3nt: TGTGCCAGCAGCGCGGTGGGAGGGAACTATGGCTACACCTTC
CDR3aa: CASSAVGGNYGYTF

j_gene: TRBJ2-7
len: 13
d_gene: .
v_gene: TRBV6-1
abundance: .
CDR3nt: TGTGCCGGAGACCGGGAAGGAGGCGGCGAGCAGTACTTC
CDR3aa: CAGDREGGGEQYF

j_gene: TRBJ2-7
len: 11
d_gene: .
v_gene: TRBV20-1
abundance: .
CDR3nt: TGCAGTGGCCAGGGGGGGTACGAGCAGTACTTC
CDR3aa: CSGQGGYEQYF

j_gene: TRBJ2-2
len: 16
d_gene: .
v_gene: TRBV5-1
abundance: .
CDR3nt: TGCGCCAGCAGCTTGGACCCTAACGGCCACACCGGGGAGCTGTTTTTT
CDR3aa: CASSLDPNGHTGELFF

j_gene: TRBJ2-7
len: 17
d_gene: TRBD2
v_gene: TRBV15
abundance: .
CDR3nt: TGTGCCACCAGCACAGGGTGGGGACTAGCGGGACAATACGAGCAGTACTTC
CDR3aa: CATSTGWGLAGQYEQYF

j_gene: TRBJ1-2
len: 13
d_gene: .
v_gene: TRBV29-1
abundance: .
CDR3nt: TGCAGCGTTGCTGGACAGCTACGGTATGGCTACACCTTC
CDR3aa: CSVAGQLRYGYTF

j_gene: TRBJ2-7
len: 14
d_gene: .
v_gene: TRBV5-1
abundance: .
CDR3nt: TGCGCCAGCAGCCCAATTGGACAAGACTACGAGCAGTACTTC
CDR3aa: CASSPIGQDYEQYF

j_gene: TRBJ2-1
len: 12
d_gene: .
v_gene: TRBV28
abundance: once
CDR3nt: TGTGCCAGCAGACAGGTTTACAATGAGCAGTTCTTC
CDR3aa: CASRQVYNEQFF

j_gene: TRBJ2-7
len: 17
d_gene: .
v_gene: TRBV18
abundance: .
CDR3nt: TGTGCCAGCTCACCCTGGGTCTCCTCGGGACGGATCTACGAGCAGTACTTC
CDR3aa: CASSPWVSSGRIYEQYF